This T cell receptor beta chain was observed in a study of cytomegalovirus exposure and HLA in healthy donors. Study-wide results and limits: Association of a missense DCLRE1C variant with TCR beta V- and J-gene trimming was reported in a later analysis.

The PCR was carried out with 60 Vbeta primers and 13 Jbeta primers. Sequencing was performed with immunoSEQ multiplex PCR; in TCRdb, only in-frame clones are kept and a portion is missing. The data contain under 110,000 clones, roughly two thirds of them singletons. This clone occurred a few times. Its antigen is currently unknown. This CDR3 has 14 residues. Germline V lookup: CDR1 SGHRS, CDR2 YFSETQ. V lost 3 bases to trimming and J lost 6 bases; unmatched junction nucleotides: 4. The specimen was PBMCs. The source of this sequence is a female donor in good health and CMV-seronegative. The V call is TRBV5-1, the J call TRBJ2-2; 8 bases are shared with TRBD1. The DNA for the CDR3 is TGCGCCAGCAGCTCCGGACAGGGATCCGGGGAGCTGTTTTTT. It codes for CASSSGQGSGELFF.